This T cell receptor (beta chain) appears in the sequencing data of a study of CD8 T cells in ankylosing spondylitis. Trimming removed 4 bases from V and 4 bases from J, with 11 bases in between. This CDR3 has 13 residues. The germline CDR1 and CDR2 sequences are ENHRY and SYGVKD. The sample holds a few counts of this clonotype. TCRdb re-called the 5' RACE reads through MiXCR, storing one row per CDR3 protein. This repertoire shows 350,000 or so distinct CDR3 sequences, approximately 14% found once; its top ten account for 0.9% to 1.2%. Sequenced input: blood, either unsorted or a sorted T cell fraction (not recorded which). This sequence joins TRBV10-3 and TRBJ2-7; D is undetermined. The TCR was taken from a male donor with ankylosing spondylitis or in good health (not recorded which). The CDR3, as DNA: TGTGCCATCAGTGCAGACATAAAGTACGAGCAGTACTTC. The encoded protein is CAISADIKYEQYF.